Sequencing of this T cell receptor beta chain was carried out in a study of T-cell reconstitution after alpha-beta-depleted transplantation in children. Only a few counts were recorded for this clonotype. Preparation of the TCRbeta library used unique molecular identifiers. TCRdb re-analysed the PCR reads in MiXCR, keeping a single row per CDR3 protein. The data hold just under 550,000 distinct CDR3 sequences, with around 18% observed a single time. Trimming stripped 0 bases from V and 3 bases from J, with 12 bases between. This CDR3 is 15 amino acids long. Germline CDR1 is MGHRA and CDR2 is YSYEKL. Material: PBMCs from the stem cell graft donor, obtained from the stem cell graft. The TCR was taken from a human donor who donated a stem cell graft to a child with acute lymphoblastic leukemia. This chain uses TRBV4-1 with TRBJ2-7; D assignment may be TRBD1 or TRBD2 (5 bases each). The CDR3 coding sequence is TGCGCCAGCAGCCAAGACCCGGGGCTGGGCTACGAGCAGTACTTC. Residues: CASSQDPGLGYEQYF.